This section outlines one T cell receptor beta chain sequence together with its context. The entry originates in a study of blood T cell repertoires in COVID-19. Profiling relied on immunoSEQ multiplex PCR, and the TCRdb table lists in-frame clones only, not all of them. The sample has about 200,000 clones, approximately 88% seen once. The CDR3 spans 14 residues. Per germline, CDR1 SGHTA and CDR2 FQGNSA. Between the trimmed V and J ends, which lost 0 bases and 2 bases, there was a span of 7 bases. This sequence originates from a middle-aged man with acute or convalescent COVID-19. Sample: peripheral blood. The chain has TRBV7-2 and TRBJ1-1; D uncertain. CDR3 sequence: CASSLAYVNTEAFF. CDR3 DNA: TGTGCCAGCAGCTTAGCGTATGTCAACACTGAAGCTTTCTTT.